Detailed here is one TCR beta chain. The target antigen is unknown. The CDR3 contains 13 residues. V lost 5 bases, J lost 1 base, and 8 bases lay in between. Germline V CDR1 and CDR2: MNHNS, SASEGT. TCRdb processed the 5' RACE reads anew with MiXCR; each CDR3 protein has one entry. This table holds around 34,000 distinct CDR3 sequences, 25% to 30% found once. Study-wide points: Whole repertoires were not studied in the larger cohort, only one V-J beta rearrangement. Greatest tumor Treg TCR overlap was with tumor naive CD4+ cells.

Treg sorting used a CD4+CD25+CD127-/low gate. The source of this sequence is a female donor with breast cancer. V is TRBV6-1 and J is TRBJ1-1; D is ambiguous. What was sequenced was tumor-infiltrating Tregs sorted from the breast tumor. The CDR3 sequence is CASSTWGNTEAFF. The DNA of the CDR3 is TGTGCCAGCAGTACTTGGGGGAACACTGAAGCTTTCTTT.